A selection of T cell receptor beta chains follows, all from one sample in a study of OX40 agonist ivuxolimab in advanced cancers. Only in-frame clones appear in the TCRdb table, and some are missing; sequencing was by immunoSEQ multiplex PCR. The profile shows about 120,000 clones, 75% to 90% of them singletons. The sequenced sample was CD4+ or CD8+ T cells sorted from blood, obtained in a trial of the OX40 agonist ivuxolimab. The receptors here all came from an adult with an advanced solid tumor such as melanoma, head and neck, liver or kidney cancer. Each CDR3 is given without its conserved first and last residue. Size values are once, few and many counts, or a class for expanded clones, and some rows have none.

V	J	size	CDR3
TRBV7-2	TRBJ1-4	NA	ASSPGGVVTNEKLF
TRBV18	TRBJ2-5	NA	ASSPASLETQY
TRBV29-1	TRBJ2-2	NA	SVVSGGSTGELF
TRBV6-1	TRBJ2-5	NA	ASRTSSETQY
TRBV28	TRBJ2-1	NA	ASSLTGSSYNEQF
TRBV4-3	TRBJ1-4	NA	ASSQGGAVEKLF
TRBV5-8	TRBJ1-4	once	ASSPMSSEKLF
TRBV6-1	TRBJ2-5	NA	AIRTGRETQY
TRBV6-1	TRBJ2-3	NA	ASTPSGRDTDTQY
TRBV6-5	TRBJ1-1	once	ASSRSEENTEAF
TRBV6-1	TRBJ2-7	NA	ASSLLKAEQY
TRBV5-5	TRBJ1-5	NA	ASSFGQDLNQPQH
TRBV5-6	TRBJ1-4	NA	ASSRRVLANEKLF
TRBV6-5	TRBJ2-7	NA	ASSSVTSRPYEQY
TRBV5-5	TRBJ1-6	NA	ASSLDQGARNSPLH
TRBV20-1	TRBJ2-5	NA	SAGGSETQY
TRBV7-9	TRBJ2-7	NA	ASRSEGQQYEQY
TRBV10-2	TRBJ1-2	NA	ASSESTRGRVVT
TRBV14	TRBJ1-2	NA	ATKSGPDYGYT
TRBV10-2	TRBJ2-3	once	ASRGQGDTDTQY
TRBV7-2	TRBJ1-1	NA	ASSRQVGPTEAF
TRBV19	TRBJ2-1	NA	ASSSGTVGTGEQF
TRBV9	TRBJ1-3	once	ASSVSVDSSGNTIY
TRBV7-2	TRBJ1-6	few	ASSLKGQGGSPLH
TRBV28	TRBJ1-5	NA	ASSFQSRSNQPQH
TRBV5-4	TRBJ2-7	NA	ASSDRSSSYEQY
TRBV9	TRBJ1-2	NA	ASSGAPSQTLNYGYT
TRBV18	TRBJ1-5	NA	ASSPRGQPQH
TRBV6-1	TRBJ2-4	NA	ASSELTGGVNIQY
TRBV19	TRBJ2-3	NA	ASSGAADTQY
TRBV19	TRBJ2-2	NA	ASSPRPGGTPGELF
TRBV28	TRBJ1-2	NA	ASRGPGQGYGYT
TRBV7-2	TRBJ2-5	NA	ASSPSQLAWETQY
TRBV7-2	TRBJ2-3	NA	ASSLDGTDTQY
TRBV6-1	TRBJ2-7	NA	ASSPGWGSSYEQY
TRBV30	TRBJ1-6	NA	AWSVLGNSPLH
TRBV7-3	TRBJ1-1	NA	ASSLAGTDTEAF
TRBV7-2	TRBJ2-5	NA	ASSSDTGKETQY
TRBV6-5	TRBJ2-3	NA	ASSYSRGRAGFTQY
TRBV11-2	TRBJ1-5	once	ASRATGVVKPQH
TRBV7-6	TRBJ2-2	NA	ASSSGPGGGTGELF
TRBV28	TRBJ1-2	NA	ASRSGTGGREGYT
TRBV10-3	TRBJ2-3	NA	AISDMGQSGGAEDTQY
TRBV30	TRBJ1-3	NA	AWSYGNTIY
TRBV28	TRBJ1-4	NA	ASSSQGPNEKLF
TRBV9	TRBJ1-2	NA	ASSVGGAYGYT
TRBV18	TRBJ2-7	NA	ASSPGDGLGSYEQY
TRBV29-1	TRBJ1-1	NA	SVVGQVNTEAF
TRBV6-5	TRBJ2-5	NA	ASRDRGWQETQY
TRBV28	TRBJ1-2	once	ASLPGQGGAGYT
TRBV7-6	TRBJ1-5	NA	ASSLDEVPPQH
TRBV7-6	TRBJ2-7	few	ASSRGSRDRAYEQY
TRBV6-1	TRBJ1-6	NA	ASSAPGGSYNSPLH